The source of this T cell receptor beta chain is a study of shared clonotypes between healthy human individuals. Background on the study: Donors were a couple of women and a few men aged 18 to 49.

Naive CD8 cells lacked CD45RO and underwent positive selection for CCR7, leaving out terminally differentiated effector memory CD45RA+ cells. V trimming: 10 bases; J trimming: 7 bases; junction bases outside the gene matches: 8. CDR3 length: 13 residues. Germline CDR1 MDHEN, CDR2 SYDVKM. Measured with immunoSEQ multiplex PCR; TCRdb has only the in-frame clones, and not every one. The sample holds about 750,000 clones, about 92% seen once. This clone was detected once. V and J are TRBV28 and TRBJ1-2; 11 bases fit TRBD1. This clonotype was sampled from a man aged 25 to 45 in good health. Sequencing input: naive CD8+ T cells sorted from blood. CDR3 sequence (DNA): TGTGCCACCTCCGGACAGGGGGCTTTTGGCTACACCTTC. This encodes CATSGQGAFGYTF.